Below are 7 T cell receptor beta chains sequenced from a single sample in a study of monozygotic twins with inflammatory bowel disease. TCRdb reprocessed the 5' RACE reads and keeps a single row for each CDR3 protein, giving no DNA. Here the sample table reports 350,000 to 400,000 distinct CDR3 sequences. Input material: blood. These receptors originate from a human donor with ulcerative colitis or Crohn's disease, or a healthy co-twin of an affected twin (not recorded which).

The V and J genes are TRBV7-2 and TRBJ2-4; TCRdb's D gene call, TRBD2, goes unchecked for lack of DNA. The germline V gene encodes CDR1 SGHTA and CDR2 FQGNSA. This CDR3 comprises 14 residues. CDR3 sequence: CASSSQLAGNIQYF.

The CDR3 sequence is CASSQIWTSGVEQFF. The chain combines TRBV4-3 with TRBJ2-1; TCRdb reports TRBD2, a call that lacks DNA to check it against. Germline V CDR1 and CDR2: LGHNA, YSLEER. The CDR3 is 15 residues long.

The rearrangement joins TRBV7-2 to TRBJ1-6; TCRdb calls TRBD1, which cannot be checked without DNA. Germline CDR1 and CDR2: SGHTA and FQGNSA. This CDR3 has 15 amino acids. CDR3 sequence: CASSLDRGRRPPLHF.

V gene TRBV5-1 combines with J gene TRBJ2-6; absent DNA, TCRdb's TRBD2 call cannot be checked. This CDR3 is built from 16 residues. Germline V gene lookup returns CDR1 SGHRS and CDR2 YFSETQ. CDR3 region: CASSFLATSGANVLTF.

This chain links TRBV18 with TRBJ2-4. CDR3 length: 13 amino acids. Germline CDR1 and CDR2: KGHSH and LQKENI. The CDR3 sequence: CASSPSGPTIQYF. Supplemented by reference TRBV18 and TRBJ2-4, the full variable domain reads NAGVMQNPRHLVRRRGQEARLRCSPMKGHSHVYWYRQLPEEGLKFMVYLQKENIIDESGMPKERFSAEFPKEGPSILRIQQVVRGDSAAYFCASSPSGPTIQYFGAGTRLSVL.

The rearrangement links TRBV6-6 to TRBJ1-5; the TCRdb D gene call, TRBD1, has no DNA to confirm it. CDR1 and CDR2 from the germline V gene are MNHNY and SVGAGI (reference sequence). This CDR3 spans 13 amino acids. The CDR3: CASETGESQPQHF.

This CDR3 is CASSLAEQGVTDTQYF. The chain has TRBV5-1 and TRBJ2-3; TCRdb picks TRBD1, but there is no DNA to check that call. In germline, CDR1 is SGHRS, CDR2 YFSETQ. CDR3 length equals 16 residues.